This T cell receptor (beta chain) was observed in a study of kidney transplant recipient with SARS-CoV-2 infection. Trimming cost V 5 bases and J 5 bases; bases outside gene matches: 12. Germline lookup yields CDR1 ENHRY and CDR2 SYGVKD. This CDR3 is 16 amino acids long. This clonotype was detected many times. Each CDR3 protein gets one entry after TCRdb re-called the reads with MiXCR. The data contain 250,000 or so distinct CDR3 sequences, 29% of them singletons. The clonotype comes from a male patient between 25 and 39 years old who had COVID-19 and was a kidney transplant recipient. Some T cells may be supplied by the graft donor. The specimen was a blood sample, collected at baseline and on approximately day 120 from a kidney transplant recipient. The chain couples TRBV10-3 to TRBJ2-3; 8 positions agree with TRBD2. The CDR3, as DNA: TGTGCCATCAGTTCCGGGACTAGTAAGGGGGGAGATACGCAGTATTTT. Amino acids: CAISSGTSKGGDTQYF.